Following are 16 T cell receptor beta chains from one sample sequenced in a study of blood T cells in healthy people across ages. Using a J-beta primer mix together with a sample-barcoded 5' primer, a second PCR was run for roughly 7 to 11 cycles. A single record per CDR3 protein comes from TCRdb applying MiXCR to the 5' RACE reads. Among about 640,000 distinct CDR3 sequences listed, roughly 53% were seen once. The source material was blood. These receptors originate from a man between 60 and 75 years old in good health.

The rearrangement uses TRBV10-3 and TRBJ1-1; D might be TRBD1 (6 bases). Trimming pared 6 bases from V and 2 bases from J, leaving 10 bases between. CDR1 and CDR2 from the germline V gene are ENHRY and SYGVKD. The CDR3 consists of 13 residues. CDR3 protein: CAISMDRNTEAFF. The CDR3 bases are TGTGCCATCAGCATGGACAGAAACACTGAAGCTTTCTTT.

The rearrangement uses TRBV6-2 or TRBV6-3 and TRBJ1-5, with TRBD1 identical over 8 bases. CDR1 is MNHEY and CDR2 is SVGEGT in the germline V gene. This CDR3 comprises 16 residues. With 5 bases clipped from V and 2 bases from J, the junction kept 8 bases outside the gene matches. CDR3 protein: CASSAQRGQGNQPQHF. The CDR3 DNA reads TGTGCCAGCAGTGCTCAGAGGGGACAGGGCAATCAGCCCCAGCATTTT.

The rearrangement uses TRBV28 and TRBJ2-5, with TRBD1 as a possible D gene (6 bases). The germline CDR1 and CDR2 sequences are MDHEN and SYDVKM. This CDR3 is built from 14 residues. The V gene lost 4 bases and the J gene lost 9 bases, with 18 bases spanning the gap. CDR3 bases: TGTGCCAGCAGTTCAGGGGCCCAAAAAGGGGCCCAGTACTTC. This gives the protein CASSSGAQKGAQYF.

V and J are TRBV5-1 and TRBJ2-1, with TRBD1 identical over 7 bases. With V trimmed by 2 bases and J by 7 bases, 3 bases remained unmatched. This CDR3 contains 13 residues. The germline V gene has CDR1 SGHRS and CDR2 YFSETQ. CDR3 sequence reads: CASSFETGNEQFF. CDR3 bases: TGCGCCAGCAGCTTCGAGACAGGGAATGAGCAGTTCTTC.

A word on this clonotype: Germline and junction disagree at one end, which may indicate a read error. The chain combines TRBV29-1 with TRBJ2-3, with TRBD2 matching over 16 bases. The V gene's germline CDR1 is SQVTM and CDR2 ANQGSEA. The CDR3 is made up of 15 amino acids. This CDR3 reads CSATGTSGGADAQYF. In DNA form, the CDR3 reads TGCAGCGCCACCGGGACTAGCGGGGGGGCAGATGCGCAGTATTTT.

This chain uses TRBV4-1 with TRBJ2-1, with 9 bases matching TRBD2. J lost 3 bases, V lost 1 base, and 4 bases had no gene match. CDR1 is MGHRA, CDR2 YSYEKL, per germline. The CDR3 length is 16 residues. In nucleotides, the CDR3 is TGCGCCAGCAGCCAAGTAACTAGCGGGTTCTACAATGAGCAGTTCTTC. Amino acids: CASSQVTSGFYNEQFF.

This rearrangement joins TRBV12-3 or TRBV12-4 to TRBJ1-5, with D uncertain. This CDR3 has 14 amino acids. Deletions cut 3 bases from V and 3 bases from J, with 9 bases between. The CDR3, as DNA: TGTGCCAGCAGTTTCACGGGCAACAATCAGCCCCAGCATTTT. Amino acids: CASSFTGNNQPQHF.

The CDR3 loop reads CASSPFGQGTYNEQFF. Here the CDR3 DNA reads TGTGCCAGCAGCCCTTTCGGACAGGGCACCTACAATGAGCAGTTCTTC. The chain uses TRBV27 and TRBJ2-1; 8 nucleotides line up with TRBD1. V shed 6 bases, J shed 2 bases, and the junction held 9 bases outside the gene matches. The CDR3 is made up of 16 amino acids. Per the germline V gene, CDR1 is MNHEY and CDR2 is SMNVEV (reference sequence).

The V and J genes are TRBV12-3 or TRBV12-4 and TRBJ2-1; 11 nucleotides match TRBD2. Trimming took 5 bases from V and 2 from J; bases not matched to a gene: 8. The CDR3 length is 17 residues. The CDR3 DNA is TGTGCCAGCAGTCCCCAACCGGGACTAGCGGCCTACAATGAGCAGTTCTTC. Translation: CASSPQPGLAAYNEQFF.

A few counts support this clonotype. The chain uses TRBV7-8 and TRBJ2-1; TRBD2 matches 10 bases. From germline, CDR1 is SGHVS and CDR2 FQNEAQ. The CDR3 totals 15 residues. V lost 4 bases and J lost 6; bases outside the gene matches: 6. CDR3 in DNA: TGTGCCAGCAGCTCGGAGCGGGGGGGTAGCAATGAGCAGTTCTTC. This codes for CASSSERGGSNEQFF.

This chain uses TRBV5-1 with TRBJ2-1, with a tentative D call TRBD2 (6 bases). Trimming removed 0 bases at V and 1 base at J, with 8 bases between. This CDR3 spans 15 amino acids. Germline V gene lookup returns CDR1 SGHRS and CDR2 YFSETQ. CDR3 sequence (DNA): TGCGCCAGCAGCTTGGTAGGGAGGTCCTACAATGAGCAGTTCTTC. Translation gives CASSLVGRSYNEQFF.

The chain's CDR3 is CASSLRGAAVQETQYF. CDR3 in DNA: TGCGCCAGCAGCCTACGGGGAGCAGCGGTACAAGAGACCCAGTACTTC. This rearrangement joins TRBV5-1 to TRBJ2-5; possible D gene TRBD2, 5 bases. CDR1 is SGHRS and CDR2 is YFSETQ in the germline V gene. The CDR3 totals 16 residues. The V end lost 4 bases, the J end lost 2 bases, and 18 bases lay between the germline ends.

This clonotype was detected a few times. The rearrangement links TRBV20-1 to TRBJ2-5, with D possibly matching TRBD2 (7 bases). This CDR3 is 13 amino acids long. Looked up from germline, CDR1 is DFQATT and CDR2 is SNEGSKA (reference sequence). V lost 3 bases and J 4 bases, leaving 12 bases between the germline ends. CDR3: CSARRGGRETQYF. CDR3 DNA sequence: TGCAGTGCTAGGAGGGGGGGCAGAGAGACCCAGTACTTC.

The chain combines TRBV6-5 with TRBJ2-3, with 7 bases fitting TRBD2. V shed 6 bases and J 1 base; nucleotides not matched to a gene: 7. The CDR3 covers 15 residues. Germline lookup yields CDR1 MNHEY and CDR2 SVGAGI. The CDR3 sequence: CASSRSGAGTDTQYF. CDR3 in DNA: TGTGCCAGCAGCCGAAGCGGGGCAGGCACAGATACGCAGTATTTT.

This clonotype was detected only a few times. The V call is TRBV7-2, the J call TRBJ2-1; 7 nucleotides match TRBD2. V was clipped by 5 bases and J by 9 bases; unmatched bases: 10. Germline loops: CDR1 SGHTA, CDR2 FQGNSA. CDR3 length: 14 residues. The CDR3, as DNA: TGTGCCAGCAGCCGGGGGGACTCGTCTGGTGAGCAGTTCTTC. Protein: CASSRGDSSGEQFF.

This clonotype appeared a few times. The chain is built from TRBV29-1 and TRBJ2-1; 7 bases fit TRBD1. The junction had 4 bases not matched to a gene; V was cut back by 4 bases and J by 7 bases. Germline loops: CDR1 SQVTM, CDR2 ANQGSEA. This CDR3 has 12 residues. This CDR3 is CSVGSTGNEQFF. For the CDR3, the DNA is TGCAGCGTTGGTTCGACAGGGAATGAGCAGTTCTTC.